This TCR beta chain derives from a study of blood T cell repertoires in COVID-19. Whole-study context: The samples span acute and convalescent COVID-19 from the United States, Italy and Spain. In each case, the material was cDNA or gDNA derived from T cells, B-cell-depleted T cells, or PBMCs.

Original handling: Estimated nucleated cell counts came from reference gene primer amplification. The method was immunoSEQ multiplex PCR; TCRdb's version includes in-frame clones alone and lacks a portion of them. The DNA gave D and trimming, while V, J and clone size come from that table. Of around 250,000 clones in the sample, 75% to 90% were seen once. This CDR3 contains 15 residues. V was pared by 3 bases and J by 10 bases, with 14 bases of the junction left unmatched. Germline CDR1 is MDHEN and CDR2 is SYDVKM. This TCR came from a human donor in a cohort sampled during active COVID-19. Sequences were obtained from peripheral blood. The rearrangement joins TRBV28 to TRBJ1-2, with 7 nucleotides matching TRBD1. The CDR3 DNA reads as TGTGCCAGCAGTTTCTCTACACAGGGGCCCGGGGTCTACACCTTC. Its protein is CASSFSTQGPGVYTF.